The sample holds a few counts of the clone carrying this T cell receptor beta chain. Antigen: not known. This record belongs to a study of blood T cells in healthy people across ages. The use of a sample-barcoded 5' primer and a J-beta primer mix characterized a second PCR of about 6 to 11 cycles. One entry per CDR3 protein, called by TCRdb with MiXCR from the 5' RACE reads. The profile shows 1.5 million to 2 million distinct CDR3 sequences, roughly 50% of them singletons. Study-wide results and limits: Naive T cell percentage and TCR beta diversity correlated strongly.

CDR3 size: 13 residues. Per the germline V gene, CDR1 is SGHTA and CDR2 is FQGNSA. The receptor was isolated from a woman in her 40s in good health. J is TRBJ2-5 and V is TRBV7-2; no clear D. The DNA end is a closer match to TRBJ2-7, so the J assignment may be wrong. Sequencing used blood. DNA of the CDR3: TGTGCCAGCAGCCCACCTCATAAGGACGAGCAGTACTTC. Amino acids: CASSPPHKDEQYF.